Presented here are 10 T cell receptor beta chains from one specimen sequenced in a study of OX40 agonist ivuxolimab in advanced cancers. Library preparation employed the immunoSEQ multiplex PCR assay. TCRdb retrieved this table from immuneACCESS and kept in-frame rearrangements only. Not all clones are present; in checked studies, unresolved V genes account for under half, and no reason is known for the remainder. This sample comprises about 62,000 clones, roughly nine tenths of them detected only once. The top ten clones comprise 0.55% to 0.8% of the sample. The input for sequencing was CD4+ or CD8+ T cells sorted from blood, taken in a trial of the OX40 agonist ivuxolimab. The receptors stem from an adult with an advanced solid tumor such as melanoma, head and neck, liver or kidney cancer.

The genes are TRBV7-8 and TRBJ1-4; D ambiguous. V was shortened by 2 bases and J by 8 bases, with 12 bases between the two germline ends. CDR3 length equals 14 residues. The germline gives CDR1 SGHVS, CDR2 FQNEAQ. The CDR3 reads CASSLTLRIEKLFF. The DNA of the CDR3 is TGTGCCAGCAGCTTAACTCTCAGGATCGAAAAACTGTTTTTT.

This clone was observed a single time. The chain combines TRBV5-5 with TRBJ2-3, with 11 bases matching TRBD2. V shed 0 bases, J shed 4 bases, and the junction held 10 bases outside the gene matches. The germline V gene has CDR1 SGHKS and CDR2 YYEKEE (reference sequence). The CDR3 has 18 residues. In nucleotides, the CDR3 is TGTGCCAGCAGCTTGGTGGCTAGCGGGGGGTCAAATCCAGATACGCAGTATTTT. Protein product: CASSLVASGGSNPDTQYF.

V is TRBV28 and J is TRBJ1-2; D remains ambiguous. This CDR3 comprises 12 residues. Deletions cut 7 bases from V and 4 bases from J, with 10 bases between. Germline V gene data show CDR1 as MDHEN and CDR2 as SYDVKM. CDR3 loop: CASIKEGYGYTF. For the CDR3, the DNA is TGTGCCAGCATCAAGGAGGGCTATGGCTACACCTTC.

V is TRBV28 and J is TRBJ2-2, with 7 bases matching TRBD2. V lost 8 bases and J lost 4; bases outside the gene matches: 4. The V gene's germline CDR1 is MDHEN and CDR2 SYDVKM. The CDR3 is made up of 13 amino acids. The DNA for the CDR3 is TGTGCCAGCGGACTAGTACTCACCGGGGAGCTGTTTTTT. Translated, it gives CASGLVLTGELFF. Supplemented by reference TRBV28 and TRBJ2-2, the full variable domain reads DVKVTQSSRYLVKRTGEKVFLECVQDMDHENMFWYRQDPGLGLRLIYFSYDVKMKEKGDIPEGYSVSREKKERFSLILESASTNQTSMYLCASGLVLTGELFFGEGSRLTVL.

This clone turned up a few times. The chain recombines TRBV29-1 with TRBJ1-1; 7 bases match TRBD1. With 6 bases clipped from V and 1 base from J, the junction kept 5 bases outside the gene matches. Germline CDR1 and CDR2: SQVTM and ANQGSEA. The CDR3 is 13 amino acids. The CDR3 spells CSVATGPNTEAFF. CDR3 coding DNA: TGCAGCGTGGCGACAGGGCCGAACACTGAAGCTTTCTTT.

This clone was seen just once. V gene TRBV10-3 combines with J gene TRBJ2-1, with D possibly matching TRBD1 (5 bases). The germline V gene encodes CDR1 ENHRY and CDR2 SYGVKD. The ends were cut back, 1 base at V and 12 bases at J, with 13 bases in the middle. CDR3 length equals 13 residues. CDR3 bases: TGTGCCATCAGTGAGTTGTCCAGGGATGGGCAGTTCTTC. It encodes CAISELSRDGQFF.

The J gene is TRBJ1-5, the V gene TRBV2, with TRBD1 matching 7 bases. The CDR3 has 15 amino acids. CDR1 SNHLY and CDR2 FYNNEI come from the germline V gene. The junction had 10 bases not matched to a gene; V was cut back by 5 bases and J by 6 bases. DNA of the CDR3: TGTGCCAGCAGTCGGATCTCAGGGGGAGGTCAGCCCCAGCATTTT. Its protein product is CASSRISGGGQPQHF.

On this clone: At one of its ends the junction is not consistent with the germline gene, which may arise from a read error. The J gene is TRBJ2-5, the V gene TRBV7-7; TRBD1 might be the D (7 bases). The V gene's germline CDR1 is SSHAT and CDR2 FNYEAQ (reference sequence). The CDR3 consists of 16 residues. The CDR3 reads CASSLGSAGGGETQYF. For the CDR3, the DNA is TGTGCTAGCAGCTTAGGATCGGCAGGGGGAGGAGAGACCCAGTACTTC.

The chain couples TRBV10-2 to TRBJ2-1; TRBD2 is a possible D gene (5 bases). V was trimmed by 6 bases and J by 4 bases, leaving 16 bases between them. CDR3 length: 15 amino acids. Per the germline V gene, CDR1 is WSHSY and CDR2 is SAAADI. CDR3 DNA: TGCGCCAGCAGATCGGACTGGGCATCATACAATGAGCAGTTCTTC. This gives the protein CASRSDWASYNEQFF.

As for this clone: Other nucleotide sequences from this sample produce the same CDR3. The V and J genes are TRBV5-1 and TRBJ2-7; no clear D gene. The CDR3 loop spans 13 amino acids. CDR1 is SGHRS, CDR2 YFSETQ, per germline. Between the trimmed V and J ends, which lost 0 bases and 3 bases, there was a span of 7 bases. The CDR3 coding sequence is TGCGCCAGCAGCTTGGCACCTAGCTACGAGCAGTACTTC. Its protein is CASSLAPSYEQYF.